These T cell receptor beta chains were read from a single sample in a study of radiotherapy plus CTLA-4 blockade in lung cancer. The protocol was immunoSEQ multiplex PCR, while the TCRdb copy is restricted to in-frame clones and leaves out a portion. This sample has around 56,000 clones, with around 80% found just once. The source was peripheral blood, collected from a patient treated with radiotherapy plus ipilimumab. The receptors derive from a human donor with non-small cell lung cancer who had a complete response to radiotherapy plus ipilimumab. Both conserved end residues are part of each CDR3. A D gene is named only where the DNA matches it firmly. Not all rows give a size; the values are once, few, many and, for expanded clones, a class.

v_gene	d_gene	abundance	j_gene	CDR3aa	CDR3nt
TRBV29-1	NA	NA	TRBJ2-5	CSVTPDYQETQYF	TGCAGCGTTACCCCGGACTACCAAGAGACCCAGTACTTC
TRBV6-5	TRBD2	NA	TRBJ2-3	CASREEASGSDTQYF	TGTGCCAGCAGGGAGGAGGCTAGCGGGTCGGATACGCAGTATTTT
TRBV4-1	TRBD1	NA	TRBJ1-5	CASSQGFRGLNQPQHF	TGCGCCAGCAGCCAAGGTTTCAGGGGGCTGAATCAGCCCCAGCATTTT
TRBV5-1	TRBD1	NA	TRBJ1-4	CASSPRRDRGSSTNEKLFF	TGCGCCAGCAGCCCCCGGCGGGACAGGGGAAGCTCAACTAATGAAAAACTGTTTTTT
TRBV6-5	NA	NA	TRBJ2-3	CASSSRRGRTDTQYF	TGTGCCAGCAGCTCCCGGAGGGGCCGCACAGATACGCAGTATTTT
TRBV4-3	NA	NA	TRBJ1-2	CASSQAGGTNYGYTF	TGCGCCAGCAGCCAAGCGGGCGGGACTAACTATGGCTACACCTTC
TRBV16	NA	NA	TRBJ2-1	CASSPTGSYNEQFF	TGTGCCAGCAGCCCCACTGGCTCCTACAATGAGCAGTTCTTC
TRBV18	NA	NA	TRBJ2-6	CASSPWNRGAGANVLTF	TGTGCCAGCTCACCATGGAACCGCGGAGCTGGGGCCAACGTCCTGACTTTC
TRBV12-5	NA	NA	TRBJ2-4	CASAWGQEKNIQYF	TGTGCTAGTGCCTGGGGGCAGGAGAAAAACATTCAGTACTTC
TRBV11-2	NA	few	TRBJ1-2	CASSLDRLSNTF	TGTGCCAGCAGCTTAGACAGGCTGTCGAACACCTTC
TRBV6-5	TRBD1	NA	TRBJ1-1	CASSYLDRVYTEAFF	TGTGCCAGCAGTTACCTGGACAGGGTTTACACTGAAGCTTTCTTT
TRBV5-5	NA	NA	TRBJ1-5	CASSSLGRASDSNQPQHF	TGTGCCAGCAGCTCCCTCGGCAGGGCGTCGGATAGCAATCAGCCCCAGCATTTT
TRBV11-2	TRBD1	NA	TRBJ2-1	CASSLVRPGQGKNEQFF	TGTGCCAGCAGCTTAGTTCGCCCGGGACAGGGTAAGAATGAGCAGTTCTTC
TRBV19	TRBD1	once	TRBJ2-3	CASSRQGRGTQYF	TGTGCCAGTAGTAGACAGGGAAGAGGGACGCAGTATTTT
TRBV7-9	TRBD1	NA	TRBJ1-2	CASSLLGQEDTF	TGTGCCAGCAGCTTACTTGGACAGGAGGACACCTTC
TRBV18	TRBD2	NA	TRBJ2-2	CASSPRGGAGGPSGYTGELFF	TGTGCCAGCTCACCCCGCGGGGGAGCGGGAGGCCCTTCCGGGTACACCGGGGAGCTGTTTTTT
TRBV6-6	NA	NA	TRBJ1-5	CASSYGDRINQPQHF	TGTGCCAGCAGTTACGGAGACAGGATCAATCAGCCCCAGCATTTT
TRBV19	NA	NA	TRBJ2-2	CASSIPGVGTGELFF	TGTGCCAGTAGTATTCCGGGGGTAGGAACCGGGGAGCTGTTTTTT
TRBV27	NA	NA	TRBJ1-1	CASSLEGRNTEAFF	TGTGCCAGCAGTCTCGAGGGCCGGAACACTGAAGCTTTCTTT
TRBV12-1	NA	NA	TRBJ2-1	CASSFFDCHFAYNEQFF	TGTGCCAGCAGCTTCTTTGACTGCCATTTTGCCTACAATGAGCAGTTCTTC
TRBV4-3	NA	once	TRBJ2-1	CASSQGARGSYNEQFF	TGCGCCAGCAGCCAGGGCGCCCGGGGCTCCTACAATGAGCAGTTCTTC
TRBV5-4	NA	NA	TRBJ1-2	CASSLDGSNYGYTF	TGTGCCAGCAGCTTGGATGGCTCTAACTATGGCTACACCTTC
TRBV11-2	TRBD2	NA	TRBJ2-2	CASSRVAGGDTGELFF	TGTGCCAGCAGCCGCGTAGCGGGGGGCGACACCGGGGAGCTGTTTTTT
TRBV7-9	NA	NA	TRBJ2-1	CASSSLDRNYNEQFF	TGTGCCAGCAGCTCCCTCGACAGGAACTACAATGAGCAGTTCTTC
TRBV7-9	TRBD1	NA	TRBJ1-2	CASSAGTGLNYGYTF	TGTGCCAGCAGCGCGGGGACAGGGTTAAACTATGGCTACACCTTC
TRBV30	TRBD2	NA	TRBJ2-7	CAITRGGSREQYF	TGTGCCATTACTCGGGGGGGGTCGAGAGAGCAGTACTTC
TRBV13	NA	NA	TRBJ1-6	CASSLWQGTNSPLHF	TGTGCCAGCAGCTTATGGCAGGGGACCAATTCACCCCTCCACTTT